The clone carrying this T cell receptor (beta chain) was seen once. This specimen belongs to a study of blood T cell repertoires in COVID-19. The CDR3 loop spans 15 amino acids. The V gene end was trimmed by 3 bases and the J gene end by 9 bases; junction bases not matched to a gene: 10. The germline V gene encodes CDR1 SGHTA and CDR2 FQGTGA. The assay was immunoSEQ multiplex PCR, and TCRdb's table has in-frame clones only and misses some. The table records approximately 85,000 clones, around 90% of them present only once. The specimen was peripheral blood. The V call is TRBV7-3, the J call TRBJ2-1, with 8 bases aligning to TRBD2. The TCR was taken from a woman aged 50 to 60 with active or convalescent COVID-19. The CDR3 loop reads CASSFLAGGQGEQFF. Written as DNA, the CDR3 is TGTGCCAGCAGCTTTTTGGCGGGGGGCCAGGGTGAGCAGTTCTTC. Drawing the rest from reference TRBV7-3 and TRBJ2-1, the complete variable domain is GAGVSQTPSNKVTEKGKYVELRCDPISGHTALYWYRQSLGQGPEFLIYFQGTGAADDSGLPNDRFFAVRPEGSVSTLKIQRTERGDSAVYLCASSFLAGGQGEQFFGPGTRLTVL.